Listed below are T cell receptor beta chains from one sample, sequenced in a study of vaccination and CD4 T cells after COVID-19. The antigens for these receptors are not known. MiXCR, run by TCRdb on the PCR reads, gives a single entry per CDR3 protein. Found here are about 4,200 distinct CDR3 sequences, roughly a fifth of them singletons; the top ten hold less than 20%. Sequencing was done on a sample of CD4+ T cells from blood, cultured in vitro. The receptor set was obtained from a human donor who had recovered from COVID-19. Both conserved end residues are trimmed from each CDR3.

V gene	J gene	CDR3 protein
TRBV6-1	TRBJ2-2	ATMEKDRVYTGELF
TRBV2	TRBJ1-2	ASSGNRGLPLAGYT
TRBV19	TRBJ2-1	ASSSRNEQF
TRBV12-3/TRBV12-4	TRBJ1-5	ASSLGLYSNQPQH
TRBV6-1	TRBJ2-7	ASRKAGDHGEQY
TRBV2	TRBJ1-6	ASSRTGQGNSPLH
TRBV5-1	TRBJ1-2	ASKLEGGYT
TRBV20-1	TRBJ2-3	SARSSTDTQY
TRBV7-9	TRBJ2-3	ASSPTAAVTDTQY
TRBV4-2	TRBJ1-2	ASSQDIGAGYT
TRBV5-1	TRBJ1-5	ASSPYGGTGPNQPQH
TRBV12-3/TRBV12-4	TRBJ2-7	ASSLRGGNEQY
TRBV14	TRBJ1-2	ASSSRQGALEGYT
TRBV27	TRBJ2-1	ASSLGQYNEQF
TRBV30	TRBJ1-2	AWSAGGLFGYT
TRBV27	TRBJ2-5	ASSSNPGETQY
TRBV5-8	TRBJ1-5	ASSPGTGVTRVGNQPQH
TRBV30	TRBJ2-4	AWRLPQGGKNIQY
TRBV6-1	TRBJ2-5	ASRGGNQETQY
TRBV20-1	TRBJ2-5	SAREGLAGGSETQY
TRBV19	TRBJ1-2	ASSSGGYYNYGYT
TRBV19	TRBJ1-5	ASSTPAFNQPQH
TRBV10-3	TRBJ1-6	AITSDRSNSPLH
TRBV20-1	TRBJ1-1	STGHGDTEAL
TRBV2	TRBJ1-2	ARDRGRRFGGYT
TRBV5-1	TRBJ1-2	ASSPSPGTGGIYGYT
TRBV11-2	TRBJ2-5	ASSPGGTRTETQY
TRBV14	TRBJ1-1	ASSYGQANTEAF
TRBV20-1	TRBJ1-3	SARVPRSGNTIY
TRBV27	TRBJ2-3	ASSRSRGLSTDTQY
TRBV10-3	TRBJ2-2	AISEKQARTGELF
TRBV5-1	TRBJ1-1	ASSLDRGLNTEAF
TRBV5-1	TRBJ2-3	ASSPAVNRAVDTQY
TRBV2	TRBJ1-1	ASSQEQTVGTEAF
TRBV19	TRBJ1-1	ASSIGRTLNTEAF
TRBV5-1	TRBJ2-7	ASSLVLGGSYEQY
TRBV24-1	TRBJ2-3	ATSDPTLADTQY
TRBV10-2	TRBJ1-5	ASSLGSGQYNQPQH
TRBV7-9	TRBJ1-5	ASSLESNQPQH